The 21 T cell receptor beta chains presented below share a single source sample, sequenced in a study of human T cells and chemical hapten exposure. Time point: patch test 2, 6 weeks after DPC sensitization. Indicated treatment: therapeutic diphenylcyclopropenone sensitization with weekly scalp DPC. TCRdb analysed the RACE reads with MiXCR anew, one entry per CDR3 protein. The data hold 330,000 or so distinct CDR3 sequences, with around 6% observed a single time. The sequences come from whole blood, collected in connection with sensitization to the hapten diphenylcyclopropenone (DPC). The receptors were gathered from a woman aged 18-29 years with alopecia areata. Some clones in this sample may be carry-over from other donors' samples.

CDR3 loop: CASSPLLGSYEQYF. CDR3 sequence (DNA): TGCGCCAGCAGTCCCCTACTGGGTTCCTACGAGCAGTACTTC. The V gene is TRBV4-3, the J gene TRBJ2-7, with D unresolved. The V end lost 6 bases, the J end lost 1 base, and 13 bases lay between the germline ends. The CDR3 is 14 amino acids. Looked up from germline, CDR1 is LGHNA and CDR2 is YSLEER.

The table lists this clonotype with many counts. The V and J genes are TRBV11-2 and TRBJ1-6; 7 nucleotides agree with TRBD1. CDR1 and CDR2 (germline): SGHAT, FQNNGV. V was pared by 5 bases and J by 7 bases, with 8 bases of the junction left unmatched. This CDR3 comprises 15 residues. The CDR3 DNA is TGTGCCAGCAGCCCGATAGGGGGCCGAAATTCACCCCTCCACTTT. Amino acid sequence: CASSPIGGRNSPLHF.

Of note for this clonotype: Compared with germline, one end of the junction differs, possibly owing to a read error. V and J are TRBV14 and TRBJ2-6; no definite D call. Germline CDR1 reads SGHDN; CDR2 reads FVKESK. The CDR3 is made up of 13 amino acids. As DNA, the CDR3 is TGTGCCTGCAGCCTATCTGGGGCCAACGTCCTGACTTTC. Protein: CACSLSGANVLTF.

There are many counts of this clonotype. The CDR3 protein is CASRPGRDYYGYTF. Written as DNA, the CDR3 is TGTGCCAGCAGACCCGGCCGAGATTACTATGGCTACACCTTC. The rearrangement joins TRBV27 to TRBJ1-2; D not certain. Germline V lookup: CDR1 MNHEY, CDR2 SMNVEV (reference sequence). This CDR3 comprises 14 residues. The V and J ends lost 6 bases and 3 bases respectively, with 14 bases between them.

This chain links TRBV4-3 with TRBJ2-7; no clear D gene. Trimming took 4 bases from V and 9 from J, leaving 16 bases between them. This CDR3 has 13 amino acids. Germline V gives CDR1 LGHNA, CDR2 YSLEER. As DNA, the CDR3 is TGCGCCAGCAGCCCGACCGAAGGGTTGGGGCAGTACTTC. Its protein product is CASSPTEGLGQYF.

The rearrangement uses TRBV4-3 and TRBJ1-2; possibly TRBD1 for D (5 bases). The V gene's germline CDR1 is LGHNA and CDR2 YSLEER. The CDR3 sequence is 15 residues long. The V end lost 1 base, the J end lost 6 bases, and 15 bases lay between the germline ends. CDR3: CASSQGQGIFDGYTF. DNA for the CDR3: TGCGCCAGCAGCCAAGGCCAGGGAATTTTCGATGGCTACACCTTC.

This clonotype was detected many times. The V and J genes are TRBV27 and TRBJ1-5; D unclear. V lost 3 bases to trimming and J lost 3 bases, with 6 bases between them. The CDR3 runs 13 residues. The germline gives CDR1 MNHEY, CDR2 SMNVEV (reference sequence). The chain's CDR3 is CASSLDLNQPQHF. The CDR3 DNA follows: TGTGCCAGCAGTTTGGATCTCAATCAGCCCCAGCATTTT.

The J gene is TRBJ1-5, the V gene TRBV12-3 or TRBV12-4, with 7 bases fitting TRBD1. V shed 5 bases, J shed 7 bases, and the junction held 8 bases outside the gene matches. The CDR3 has 14 amino acids. Written as DNA, the CDR3 is TGTGCCAGCAGTCCTCTAGACAGGGCGCAGCCCCAGCATTTT. Amino acids: CASSPLDRAQPQHF.

The chain joins TRBV6-6 to TRBJ1-5; TRBD1 aligns across 7 bases. This CDR3 has 16 amino acids. CDR1 is MNHNY and CDR2 is SVGAGI in the germline V gene (reference sequence). The J segment lost 4 bases and the V segment lost 2 bases, leaving 8 bases of the junction unmatched. The CDR3 sequence is CASSYGVGQTNQPQHF. CDR3 nucleotide sequence: TGTGCCAGCAGTTACGGCGTGGGACAGACAAATCAGCCCCAGCATTTT.

The V and J genes are TRBV13 and TRBJ1-1, with D possibly being TRBD1 (6 bases). The CDR3 covers 14 residues. V was clipped by 5 bases and J by 5 bases, with 15 bases between them. CDR1 and CDR2 from the germline V gene are PRHDT and FYEKMQ (reference sequence). CDR3 loop: CASSPGPQGTEAFF. The CDR3 DNA sequence: TGTGCCAGCAGCCCCGGGCCTCAGGGGACTGAAGCTTTCTTT.

In this sample, this clonotype turned up many times. The chain couples TRBV28 to TRBJ1-1, with D maybe TRBD1 (5 bases). The CDR3 is 13 amino acids. CDR1 is MDHEN and CDR2 is SYDVKM in the germline V gene. Between the trimmed V and J ends, which lost 2 bases and 4 bases, there was a span of 8 bases. This chain's CDR3 is CASSLDRATEAFF. CDR3 coding DNA: TGTGCCAGCAGTTTAGACAGAGCCACTGAAGCTTTCTTT.

Only a few counts were recorded for this clonotype. The chain links TRBV29-1 to TRBJ1-2; tentative D call: TRBD1 (6 bases). Germline V gives CDR1 SQVTM, CDR2 ANQGSEA. Trimming removed 6 bases at V and 5 bases at J, with 10 bases between. The CDR3 extends over 11 amino acids. The CDR3 spells CSVRTVYGYTF. The DNA of the CDR3 is TGCAGCGTCAGGACAGTATATGGCTACACCTTC.

The table lists this clonotype with a few counts. The rearrangement uses TRBV7-8 and TRBJ2-3, with D perhaps matching TRBD2 (6 bases). The germline V gene has CDR1 SGHVS and CDR2 FQNEAQ. Trimming took 5 bases from V and 2 from J, leaving 11 bases between them. The CDR3 is made up of 14 amino acids. CDR3 in DNA: TGTGCCAGCAGCCGGAGGGCCCCCACAGATACGCAGTATTTT. Translated, it gives CASSRRAPTDTQYF. The whole variable domain, filled in from reference TRBV7-8 and TRBJ2-3, reads GAGVSQSPRYKVAKRGQDVALRCDPISGHVSLFWYQQALGQGPEFLTYFQNEAQLDKSGLPSDRFFAERPEGSVSTLKIQRTQQEDSAVYLCASSRRAPTDTQYFGPGTRLTVL.

This chain joins TRBV16 and TRBJ1-1; D might be TRBD1 (6 bases). The CDR3 has 13 residues. Trimming shortened V by 10 bases and J by 1 base, and 13 bases separated the two germline ends. The V gene's germline CDR1 is KGHSY and CDR2 FQNENV. CDR3 protein: CATRTDPNTEAFF. CDR3 coding DNA: TGTGCCACCCGGACAGACCCGAACACTGAAGCTTTCTTT. Supplemented by reference TRBV16 and TRBJ1-1, the full variable domain reads GEEVAQTPKHLVRGEGQKAKLYCAPIKGHSYVFWYQQVLKNEFKFLISFQNENVFDETGMPKERFSAKCLPNSPCSLEIQATKLEDSAVYFCATRTDPNTEAFFGQGTRLTVV.

This clonotype was seen a handful of times. The chain is built from TRBV20-1 and TRBJ2-1, with 10 bases identical to TRBD1. Looked up from germline, CDR1 is DFQATT and CDR2 is SNEGSKA (reference sequence). This CDR3 is built from 14 residues. CDR3 nucleotide sequence: TGCACCCCCAGGGACAGGGGTATCTACAATGAGCAGTTCTTC. Translated: CTPRDRGIYNEQFF.

This clonotype was observed a few times. This chain links TRBV2 with TRBJ2-1; 10 nucleotides align to TRBD2. V lost 2 bases and J lost 5; bases outside the gene matches: 3. There are 15 residues in the CDR3. Looked up from germline, CDR1 is SNHLY and CDR2 is FYNNEI. CDR3 DNA: TGTGCCAGCAGTGAAACTAGCGGGGTCAACAATGAGCAGTTCTTC. This translates into CASSETSGVNNEQFF.

This clonotype has at least ten counts. The chain couples TRBV6-5 to TRBJ1-1, with 8 bases identical to TRBD1. With V trimmed by 5 bases and J by 8 bases, 7 bases remained unmatched. This CDR3 has 13 residues. The V gene's germline CDR1 is MNHEY and CDR2 SVGAGI. The CDR3: CASSPRQGPEAFF. The DNA of the CDR3 is TGTGCCAGCAGTCCACGACAGGGGCCCGAAGCTTTCTTT.

This clonotype was recorded many times. V is TRBV4-1 and J is TRBJ1-1, with D maybe TRBD1 (5 bases). The V end lost 2 bases, the J end lost 1 base, and 14 bases lay between the germline ends. Germline CDR1 and CDR2: MGHRA and YSYEKL. This CDR3 is 16 amino acids long. The CDR3 reads CASSQRGQGANTEAFF. Here the CDR3 DNA reads TGCGCCAGCAGCCAACGGGGCCAAGGGGCGAACACTGAAGCTTTCTTT.

The rearrangement joins TRBV21-1 to TRBJ2-1; TRBD1 is the table's D call, not checked against the DNA. TRBV21-1 is recorded as a pseudogene. The CDR3 extends over 13 amino acids. The CDR3 spells CASLPGRGDEQFF. CDR3 nucleotide sequence: TGTGCCAGTCTTCCTGGGCGGGGGGATGAGCAGTTCTTC.

This clonotype came up many times. CDR3 region: CASSPITTGTGVDYGYTF. The CDR3 DNA is TGTGCCAGCTCACCCATCACGACCGGGACAGGGGTCGACTATGGCTACACCTTC. The chain carries TRBV18 and TRBJ1-2; TRBD1 matches 10 bases. The CDR3 spans 18 residues. The ends lost 3 bases at V and 3 bases at J; junction bases unmatched: 13. Germline V gene data show CDR1 as KGHSH and CDR2 as LQKENI.

This clonotype was seen many times. The chain carries TRBV6-5 and TRBJ1-2, with D perhaps matching TRBD1 (5 bases). The CDR3 spans 13 residues. Trimming took off 8 bases at V and 6 bases at J, with 16 bases between the two ends. Germline CDR1 and CDR2: MNHEY and SVGAGI. CDR3 DNA sequence: TGTGCCAGCTCGCGTGGGGGTGGCGATGGCTACACCTTC. It codes for CASSRGGGDGYTF.